The clone carrying this TCR beta chain was seen once. This sample was taken from a study of blood T cells in healthy people across ages. For the second PCR, which ran for roughly 6 to 12 cycles, a sample-barcoded 5' primer and a J-beta primer mix were used. Each CDR3 protein is one row after TCRdb ran MiXCR on the 5' RACE reads. The sample yields 1.4 million to 1.5 million distinct CDR3 sequences, approximately 42% seen once. V lost 1 base, J lost 4 bases, and 14 bases lay in between. The CDR3 has 15 amino acids. The V gene's germline CDR1 is SGHNT and CDR2 YYREEE (reference sequence). This chain uses TRBV5-4 with TRBJ1-2, with D maybe TRBD1 (5 bases). Sequenced material: blood. The receptor was isolated from a woman aged 18-35 years in good health. Written as DNA, the CDR3 is TGTGCCAGCAGCTTGCCCCGGCAGGGACGCTATGGCTACACCTTC. Translating it yields CASSLPRQGRYGYTF.